The rows below give T cell receptor beta chains drawn from one sample of a study of cytomegalovirus exposure and HLA in healthy donors. Repertoires were generated with immunoSEQ multiplex PCR, while TCRdb's copy carries only in-frame clones and drops some. The table has tens of thousands of clones, roughly 82% seen once. The sequencing input was PBMCs. The receptors here all came from a man younger than 35 in good health and CMV-seronegative. Both conserved end residues are part of each CDR3. Fields, in order: J gene, clone size, V gene, D gene, CDR3 DNA, CDR3 protein. A D gene is named only where the DNA matches it firmly. Clone sizes are given selectively: once, few, many, or a class where the clone is expanded.

j_call: TRBJ2-3
clone_size: -
v_call: TRBV7-3
d_call: -
cdr3_nt: TGTGCCAGCAGCGGGAGCGGGACACCGATGTACACAGATACGCAGTATTTT
cdr3_aa: CASSGSGTPMYTDTQYF

j_call: TRBJ2-7
clone_size: -
v_call: TRBV2
d_call: TRBD2
cdr3_nt: TGTGCCAGCAGTTCTACTAGCGGGAGTAGTAGTGCCTACGAGCAGTACTTC
cdr3_aa: CASSSTSGSSSAYEQYF

j_call: TRBJ2-3
clone_size: -
v_call: TRBV5-1
d_call: TRBD1
cdr3_nt: TGCGCCAGCACCTCGGGGACAGAAGAATCTACGCAGTATTTT
cdr3_aa: CASTSGTEESTQYF

j_call: TRBJ2-2
clone_size: -
v_call: TRBV6-5
d_call: -
cdr3_nt: TGTGCCAGCAGTCATGACCGCGGCACCGGGGAGCTGTTTTTT
cdr3_aa: CASSHDRGTGELFF

j_call: TRBJ1-1
clone_size: -
v_call: TRBV27
d_call: -
cdr3_nt: TGTGCCAGCAGTTTATCGGCGAACACTGAAGCTTTCTTT
cdr3_aa: CASSLSANTEAFF

j_call: TRBJ2-7
clone_size: -
v_call: TRBV28
d_call: TRBD2
cdr3_nt: TGTGCCAGCAGTGGGAGGGTGGTTTACGAGCAGTACTTC
cdr3_aa: CASSGRVVYEQYF

j_call: TRBJ2-1
clone_size: -
v_call: TRBV11-2
d_call: -
cdr3_nt: TGTGCCAGCAGCTTGGGGAGCGATGAGCAGTTCTTC
cdr3_aa: CASSLGSDEQFF

j_call: TRBJ2-5
clone_size: -
v_call: TRBV4-1
d_call: TRBD2
cdr3_nt: TGCGCCAGCAGCTCCTGGACTAGCGGGGTTCGAGAGACCCAGTACTTC
cdr3_aa: CASSSWTSGVRETQYF

j_call: TRBJ2-5
clone_size: -
v_call: TRBV5-6
d_call: TRBD1
cdr3_nt: TGTGCCAGCAGCTTTCAGGGGGTGGAGACCCAGTACTTC
cdr3_aa: CASSFQGVETQYF

j_call: TRBJ2-1
clone_size: -
v_call: TRBV6-6
d_call: TRBD2
cdr3_nt: TGTGCCAGCAGCCCACGTAGCGGGAGAGGGAATGAGCAGTTCTTC
cdr3_aa: CASSPRSGRGNEQFF

j_call: TRBJ2-7
clone_size: -
v_call: TRBV6-5
d_call: -
cdr3_nt: TGTGCCAGCAGCCCCGGACAGACCCTGTCCTACGAGCAGTACTTC
cdr3_aa: CASSPGQTLSYEQYF

j_call: TRBJ2-6
clone_size: -
v_call: TRBV21-1
d_call: -
cdr3_nt: TGTGCCAGCAGCAAAGAAGACAGGGTCTCTGGGGCCAACGTCCTGACTTTC
cdr3_aa: CASSKEDRVSGANVLTF

j_call: TRBJ2-5
clone_size: few
v_call: TRBV7-9
d_call: -
cdr3_nt: TGTGCCAGCAGCTTAGTTCTCCCAGGGGAGACCCAGTACTTC
cdr3_aa: CASSLVLPGETQYF

j_call: TRBJ1-5
clone_size: once
v_call: TRBV7-6
d_call: -
cdr3_nt: TGTGCCAGCAGCCCTGCAGGGTTCAATCAGCCCCAGCATTTT
cdr3_aa: CASSPAGFNQPQHF

j_call: TRBJ2-7
clone_size: -
v_call: TRBV10-3
d_call: -
cdr3_nt: TGTGCCATCAGTGAGTCGACTCCCCAGGGGTACGAGCAGTACTTC
cdr3_aa: CAISESTPQGYEQYF

j_call: TRBJ1-1
clone_size: few
v_call: TRBV6-5
d_call: TRBD1
cdr3_nt: TGTGCCAGCACTCCCGGACAGGGTGGGACTGAAGCTTTCTTT
cdr3_aa: CASTPGQGGTEAFF

j_call: TRBJ2-3
clone_size: -
v_call: TRBV6-4
d_call: TRBD1
cdr3_nt: TGTGCCAGCAGCCGGGACAGTATCACAGATACGCAGTATTTT
cdr3_aa: CASSRDSITDTQYF

j_call: TRBJ2-1
clone_size: -
v_call: TRBV4-3
d_call: -
cdr3_nt: TGCGCCAGCAGCCAAGATCGAGTCTCCTACAATGAGCAGTTCTTC
cdr3_aa: CASSQDRVSYNEQFF

j_call: TRBJ1-1
clone_size: few
v_call: TRBV28
d_call: TRBD1
cdr3_nt: TGTGCCAGCAGTTTAAGAAGGACAGGGTCCACTGAAGCTTTCTTT
cdr3_aa: CASSLRRTGSTEAFF

j_call: TRBJ2-5
clone_size: -
v_call: TRBV6-5
d_call: TRBD1
cdr3_nt: TGTGCCAGCAGCGACCCACAGGGGAAGAGCGAGACCCAGTACTTC
cdr3_aa: CASSDPQGKSETQYF

j_call: TRBJ2-1
clone_size: few
v_call: TRBV9
d_call: TRBD2
cdr3_nt: TGTGCCACCAGCAGCGGGAGATCTGGTGATGAGCAGTTCTTC
cdr3_aa: CATSSGRSGDEQFF

j_call: TRBJ1-4
clone_size: few
v_call: TRBV25-1
d_call: TRBD1
cdr3_nt: TGTGCCAGTAGACAGGGGGGACAGGGTAATGAAAAACTGTTTTTT
cdr3_aa: CASRQGGQGNEKLFF

j_call: TRBJ2-5
clone_size: few
v_call: TRBV6-5
d_call: -
cdr3_nt: TGTGCCAGCAGTTACTCGATGGCATCGAGGGAGACCCAGTACTTC
cdr3_aa: CASSYSMASRETQYF

j_call: TRBJ2-1
clone_size: once
v_call: TRBV28
d_call: -
cdr3_nt: TGTGCCAGCACCTATAGCTCCTACAATGAGCAGTTCTTC
cdr3_aa: CASTYSSYNEQFF

j_call: TRBJ2-2
clone_size: -
v_call: TRBV10-1
d_call: TRBD2
cdr3_nt: TGCGCCAGCAGCGGACTTGGGAGGGTCGGGAACACCGGGGAGCTGTTTTTT
cdr3_aa: CASSGLGRVGNTGELFF

j_call: TRBJ2-1
clone_size: -
v_call: TRBV5-4
d_call: TRBD1
cdr3_nt: TGTGCCAGCAGCTCAGCCAGGGGGCTGGTGGACAATGAGCAGTTCTTC
cdr3_aa: CASSSARGLVDNEQFF

j_call: TRBJ2-7
clone_size: -
v_call: TRBV7-9
d_call: TRBD1
cdr3_nt: TGTTCCAGCAGCCCCAACCTCCGGGACAGGGGCTACGAGCAGTACTTC
cdr3_aa: CSSSPNLRDRGYEQYF

j_call: TRBJ1-1
clone_size: -
v_call: TRBV10-3
d_call: -
cdr3_nt: TGTGCCATCAGTGATAGCCTGAACACTGAAGCTTTCTTT
cdr3_aa: CAISDSLNTEAFF

j_call: TRBJ2-7
clone_size: -
v_call: TRBV27
d_call: -
cdr3_nt: TGTGCCAGCAAGGTGACAGACCACCCTTCCTACGAGCAGTACTTC
cdr3_aa: CASKVTDHPSYEQYF

j_call: TRBJ1-5
clone_size: -
v_call: TRBV7-2
d_call: TRBD1
cdr3_nt: TGTGCCAGCAGCTTAGTCGGCAGGGGGCAAGGTCAGCCCCAGCATTTT
cdr3_aa: CASSLVGRGQGQPQHF

j_call: TRBJ2-7
clone_size: -
v_call: TRBV28
d_call: -
cdr3_nt: TGTGCCAGCAGTTTAATGTTGGAGACCTCCTACGAGCAGTACTTC
cdr3_aa: CASSLMLETSYEQYF

j_call: TRBJ1-2
clone_size: -
v_call: TRBV6-1
d_call: TRBD1
cdr3_nt: TGTGCCAGCAGTGCCCCCGGGACAGTTTACGGCTACACCTTC
cdr3_aa: CASSAPGTVYGYTF

j_call: TRBJ1-2
clone_size: -
v_call: TRBV19
d_call: TRBD1
cdr3_nt: TGTGCCAGTAGTATAGGACCGGGACAGTTCTATGGCTACACCTTC
cdr3_aa: CASSIGPGQFYGYTF

j_call: TRBJ2-5
clone_size: -
v_call: TRBV7-9
d_call: TRBD1
cdr3_nt: TGTGCCAGCAGCCAACCAGGGGGCGGCGAGACCCAGTACTTC
cdr3_aa: CASSQPGGGETQYF

j_call: TRBJ2-3
clone_size: -
v_call: TRBV18
d_call: -
cdr3_nt: TGTGCCAGCTCACGCAGGGACTGGGATACGCAGTATTTT
cdr3_aa: CASSRRDWDTQYF

j_call: TRBJ2-1
clone_size: -
v_call: TRBV5-6
d_call: -
cdr3_nt: TGTGCCAGCAGTTTTGGGTACGGGGAGGTTTGGAATGAGCAGTTCTTC
cdr3_aa: CASSFGYGEVWNEQFF

j_call: TRBJ2-3
clone_size: -
v_call: TRBV4-1
d_call: -
cdr3_nt: TGCGCCAGCAGCCAAGATCCGGCAGGGGTCCGCACAGATACGCAGTATTTT
cdr3_aa: CASSQDPAGVRTDTQYF

j_call: TRBJ1-5
clone_size: -
v_call: TRBV7-9
d_call: -
cdr3_nt: TGTGCCAGCAGCGGGGGGATTAATAGCAATCAGCCCCAGCATTTT
cdr3_aa: CASSGGINSNQPQHF

j_call: TRBJ2-7
clone_size: -
v_call: TRBV7-2
d_call: TRBD1
cdr3_nt: TGTGCCAGCAGCCCAAGGACAGGGAGTAGTTTTACCTACGAGCAGTACTTC
cdr3_aa: CASSPRTGSSFTYEQYF

j_call: TRBJ1-2
clone_size: -
v_call: TRBV19
d_call: TRBD1
cdr3_nt: TGTGCCAGTAGATGGACAGGGGGCAACGGCTACACCTTC
cdr3_aa: CASRWTGGNGYTF

j_call: TRBJ2-7
clone_size: -
v_call: TRBV2
d_call: TRBD1
cdr3_nt: TGTGCCAGCAGGCCGCGACAGGGAATGGTCGGCGAGCAGTACTTC
cdr3_aa: CASRPRQGMVGEQYF

j_call: TRBJ2-7
clone_size: few
v_call: TRBV6-1
d_call: TRBD1
cdr3_nt: TGTGCCAGCTGGGAGGAGGGACAGGCCTACGAGCAGTACTTC
cdr3_aa: CASWEEGQAYEQYF

j_call: TRBJ2-7
clone_size: -
v_call: TRBV29-1
d_call: -
cdr3_nt: TGCAGCGTCGCCAGGGGATCGGGGGAGCAGTACTTC
cdr3_aa: CSVARGSGEQYF

j_call: TRBJ2-7
clone_size: -
v_call: TRBV19
d_call: TRBD1
cdr3_nt: TGTGCCAGTAGGGACAGGGTTTCCTACGAGCAGTACTTC
cdr3_aa: CASRDRVSYEQYF

j_call: TRBJ1-1
clone_size: -
v_call: TRBV5-1
d_call: -
cdr3_nt: TGCGCCAGCAGCTTCCTTACAGGGTCTTACGAAGCTTTCTTT
cdr3_aa: CASSFLTGSYEAFF

j_call: TRBJ2-5
clone_size: -
v_call: TRBV21-1
d_call: -
cdr3_nt: TGTGCCAGCCAGGGAAGCAGGGAGACCCAGTACTTC
cdr3_aa: CASQGSRETQYF

j_call: TRBJ1-4
clone_size: few
v_call: TRBV6-1
d_call: TRBD1
cdr3_nt: TGTGCCAGCAGTTTCGACAGGGTCCTTGAAAAACTGTTTTTT
cdr3_aa: CASSFDRVLEKLFF

j_call: TRBJ2-1
clone_size: -
v_call: TRBV6-6
d_call: -
cdr3_nt: TGTGCCAGCAGTTACCTGCTGCGTGAGCAGTTCTTC
cdr3_aa: CASSYLLREQFF

j_call: TRBJ2-1
clone_size: -
v_call: TRBV9
d_call: TRBD1
cdr3_nt: TGTGCCATCAGCGTAGATTCCCGGTGGACAGGGTATCCCGATGAGCAGTTCTTC
cdr3_aa: CAISVDSRWTGYPDEQFF

j_call: TRBJ2-7
clone_size: once
v_call: TRBV29-1
d_call: TRBD2
cdr3_nt: TGCAGCGTCGGACTAGCGGGTCGCGAGCAGTACTTC
cdr3_aa: CSVGLAGREQYF